This T cell receptor (beta chain) was observed in a study of CD8+ T cells in alopecia areata (dated by TCRdb to 2016 to 2019). Background on the whole study: The treated patients, all with moderate-to-severe alopecia areata, were enrolled in an open-label pilot trial of oral tofacitinib given at 5 to 10 mg twice daily. Tofacitinib was given for 6 to 18 months, followed by 6 months of follow-up off drug to assess delayed response and recurrence. For the treated patients, the SALT score, which quantifies what percentage of scalp surface area is affected, served as the measure of disease severity. In both human patients and the C3H/HeJ mouse model, the study applied high-throughput TCRbeta sequencing to look at T cell clonal expansion in alopecia areata. Scalp tissue and sorted CD4+ and CD8+ peripheral blood T cells from patchy and totalis/universalis alopecia areata patients and from healthy controls were covered by human TCRbeta sequencing. Tofacitinib-treated patients had biopsies at baseline and at 4 and 24 weeks of treatment, with a later scalp biopsy in several patients. Clonality in the scalp was compared among normal scalp (n=4), patchy alopecia areata scalp (n=8), and alopecia totalis/universalis scalp (n=8). RNA came from the PAXgene miRNA kit for fixed scalp, the miRNeasy kit for PBMCs, and the RNeasy kit for mouse skin. TCRbeta CDR3 regions were amplified by immunoSEQ multiplex PCR with 35 Vbeta forward and 13 Jbeta reverse primers. Here is what the overall study found, with its caveats: During tofacitinib treatment, many expanded lesional clones remained in scalp and blood, and this persistence may partly explain relapse after treatment is stopped. Lesional scalp, especially in alopecia totalis/universalis, showed higher clonality and more expanded CD8+ clones than normal scalp, suggesting antigenic drive. TCR sequences shared between patients were less clear than in mice, possibly partly because of HLA diversity in the patient population. Because the treated cohort was small and had only one nonresponder, larger studies are needed to examine links between baseline CD8+ expansion and response. With tofacitinib, both scalp clonality and the number of expanded CD8+ clones among the top 100 scalp clones went down significantly. Unlike mouse skin, where gammadelta T cells dominate, normal human skin contains resident alphabeta T cells that get sequenced too, which complicates analysis of the scalp TCR repertoire.

At the junction V is shortened by 9 bases and J by 5 bases; bases outside the gene matches: 15. CDR1 LNHNV and CDR2 YYDKDF are derived from the germline V gene (reference sequence). The cysteine opens and the phenylalanine closes a CDR3 of 17 amino acids. CDR3 DNA is the only sequence kept; it has 51 bases, read in frame from the first base. Comments on this clone: Its antigen remains undetermined. There are no base qualities to consult, and no much larger clone falls within one base.

What this sample's time point label stands for: 20 to 30 weeks on oral tofacitinib. What this sample's treatment or condition label stands for: oral pan-JAK inhibitor, 5-10 mg twice daily. Peripheral blood and lesional scalp punch biopsies were obtained from patients with alopecia areata. PBMCs were isolated by density centrifugation and stained for CD3, CD4 and CD8, and CD4+ and CD8+ T cells were sorted on a FACSAria. The protocol used for the library was the immunoSEQ multiplex PCR assay. RNA was extracted from all samples and reverse transcribed into cDNA, which served as template for TCR sequencing. First-strand cDNA was synthesized using SuperScript III with a 2:1 mix of oligo-dT and random hexamers. A synthetic immune receptor repertoire was used to measure amplification bias, and any remaining bias was corrected computationally. As for how the authors treated the data: After raw reads were preprocessed to remove errors, the CDR3 was defined following IMGT conventions as running from the conserved cysteine to phenylalanine. Clonality was computed as 1 minus the Shannon entropy, with the entropy normalized by log2 of the number of productive unique TCRs. CD4 or CD8 identity of scalp clones was inferred by cross-referencing scalp TCRbeta sequences with sorted blood CD4 and CD8 repertoires. TCRdb obtained this table from immuneACCESS and retained in-frame rearrangements with V and J assigned. These tables miss some clones; where compared with another copy, unresolved V genes account for less than half of the shortfall, and the remainder is unexplained. For V, J and clone size, that table is used; D and trimming come from the DNA. The sample table holds 150,000 to 200,000 clones, of which approximately 57% were seen once. Of the sample, approximately 1% is held by the ten largest clones.

This clonotype was sampled from a human donor with alopecia areata. The V and J genes are TRBV15 and TRBJ2-2; 10 bases in the junction line up with TRBD1. Here the sequenced sample was CD4+ T cells sorted from blood, taken at week 24, from a patient treated with tofacitinib. The DNA reads as follows: TGTGCCACAAGAGGGCCGGGGACAGGGGTTAGAACCGGGGAGCTGTTTTTT. It specifies CATRGPGTGVRTGELFF.